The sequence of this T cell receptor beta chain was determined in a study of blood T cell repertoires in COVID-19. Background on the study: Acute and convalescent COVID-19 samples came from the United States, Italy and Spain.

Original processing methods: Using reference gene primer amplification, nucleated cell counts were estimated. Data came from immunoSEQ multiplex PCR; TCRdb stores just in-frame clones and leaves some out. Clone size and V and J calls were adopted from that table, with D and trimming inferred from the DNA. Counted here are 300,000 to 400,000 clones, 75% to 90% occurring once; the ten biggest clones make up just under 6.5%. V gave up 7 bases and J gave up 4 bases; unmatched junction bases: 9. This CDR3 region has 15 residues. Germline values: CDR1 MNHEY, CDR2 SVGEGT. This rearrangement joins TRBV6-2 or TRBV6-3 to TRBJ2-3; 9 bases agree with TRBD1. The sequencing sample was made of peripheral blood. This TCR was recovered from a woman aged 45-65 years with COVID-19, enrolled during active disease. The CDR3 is CASTPGTGIPDTQYF. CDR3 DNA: TGTGCCAGCACCCCTGGGACAGGGATTCCAGATACGCAGTATTTT.